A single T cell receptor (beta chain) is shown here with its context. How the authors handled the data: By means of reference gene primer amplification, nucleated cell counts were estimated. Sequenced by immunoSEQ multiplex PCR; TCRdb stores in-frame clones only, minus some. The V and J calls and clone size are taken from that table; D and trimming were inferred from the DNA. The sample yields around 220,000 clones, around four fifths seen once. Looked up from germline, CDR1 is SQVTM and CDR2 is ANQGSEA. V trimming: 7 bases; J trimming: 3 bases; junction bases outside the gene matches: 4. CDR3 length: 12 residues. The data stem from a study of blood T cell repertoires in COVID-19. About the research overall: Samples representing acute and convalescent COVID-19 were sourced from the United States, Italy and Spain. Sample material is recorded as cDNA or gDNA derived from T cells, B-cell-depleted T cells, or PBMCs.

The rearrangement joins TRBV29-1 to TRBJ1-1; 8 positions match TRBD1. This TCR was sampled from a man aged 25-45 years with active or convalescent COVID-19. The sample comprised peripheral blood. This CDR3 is CSGQTGDTEAFF. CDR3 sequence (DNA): TGCAGCGGCCAGACAGGGGACACTGAAGCTTTCTTT.